This is a list of T cell receptor beta chains from one sample in a study of T cells after yellow fever vaccination. TCRdb re-analysed the 5' RACE reads in MiXCR, keeping a single row per CDR3 protein. The sample comprises 300,000 to 350,000 distinct CDR3 sequences, approximately 4% of which are singletons, and roughly 24% rests with the top ten. Sequences were derived from PBMCs, sampled 5 days after the yellow fever booster vaccination. The receptor source for this set is a man between 18 and 29 years old who received the YFV17D yellow fever vaccine. CDR3s include the opening cysteine and the closing phenylalanine or tryptophan. A D gene is named only where the DNA matches it firmly. Expanded clones are given a class, and other clones once, few, many or no size at all.

>TRBD1|few|TRBJ1-1|TRBV6-5
TGTGCCAGCAGTGTACAGGGGACGGCCACTGAAGCTTTCTTT
CASSVQGTATEAFF
>.|few|TRBJ2-1|TRBV4-1
TGCGCCAGCAGCCAATTGGGACCCTACAATGAGCAGTTCTTC
CASSQLGPYNEQFF
>.|many|TRBJ1-2|TRBV12-3/TRBV12-4
TGTGCCAGCAGTCCGGACATCGCCTACTATGGCTACACCTTC
CASSPDIAYYGYTF
>.|few|TRBJ2-3|TRBV29-1
TGCAGCGTTGATTTGAAGGAGAACACAGATACGCAGTATTTT
CSVDLKENTDTQYF
>.|few|TRBJ1-1|TRBV7-9
TGTGCCAGCAGCCCCCCCCGGGGGGCGGCTGAAGTTTTCTTT
CASSPPRGAAEVFF
>.|.|TRBJ1-1|TRBV5-1
TGCGCCAGCAGCTTGGCCGTTGGAGGTTCTGAAGCTTTCTTT
CASSLAVGGSEAFF
>.|many|TRBJ1-1|TRBV5-1
TGCGCCAGCAGCTTGGGGGGGTTGACGGACACTGAAGCTTTCTTT
CASSLGGLTDTEAFF
>.|.|TRBJ1-5|TRBV7-8
TGTGCCAGCAGACCCTCAATCGTCGTTAGGGAGCCCCAGCATTTT
CASRPSIVVREPQHF
>.|.|TRBJ1-1|TRBV5-1
TGCGCCAGCAGCTTGGCTGACAGGAAAAGGAACACTGAAGCTTTCTTT
CASSLADRKRNTEAFF
>.|.|TRBJ1-2|TRBV4-1
TGCGCCAGCAGCCAAGGGGTAGACAGTTATGGCTACACCTTC
CASSQGVDSYGYTF
>.|.|TRBJ1-2|TRBV9
TGTGCCAGCAGCAAACAGGAGCCCTCTAACTATGGCTACACCTTC
CASSKQEPSNYGYTF
>.|.|TRBJ1-5|TRBV6-2/TRBV6-3
TGTGCCAGCATTCCCAACGCCCCGGGACACCCCTGGGATCAGCCCCAGCATTTT
CASIPNAPGHPWDQPQHF
>TRBD1|many|TRBJ2-1|TRBV24-1
TGTGCCACCAGTGAGTCGAGGGGACAGGGACGGGAGCAGTTCTTC
CATSESRGQGREQFF
>TRBD1|.|TRBJ2-2|TRBV28
TGTGCCAGCTGCGCTGACAGGGTCCTTACCGGGGAGCTGTTTTTT
CASCADRVLTGELFF
>.|.|TRBJ1-2|TRBV20-1
TGCAGTGCTAGTGAGACAGGCTATGGCTACACCTTC
CSASETGYGYTF
>.|many|TRBJ1-1|TRBV9
TGTGCCAGCAGCGTCGGGGGGTATCCGAACACTGAAGCTTTCTTT
CASSVGGYPNTEAFF
>.|many|TRBJ1-5|TRBV4-1
TGCGCCAGCAGCCAATCTATCTGGGCGCCCCAGCATTTT
CASSQSIWAPQHF
>TRBD1|.|TRBJ1-4|TRBV4-1
TGCGCCAGCAGCCAGGACCCACGACAGGGCCGAGAAAAACTGTTTTTT
CASSQDPRQGREKLFF
>TRBD1|few|TRBJ1-3|TRBV27
TGTGCCAGCAGCCCCGGACAGGGGGTCCTTCTCTCTGGAAACACCATATATTTT
CASSPGQGVLLSGNTIYF
>.|many|TRBJ2-7|TRBV7-2
TGTGCCAGCAGCTTAGTCGTCCGGAGAGTCTACGAGCAGTACTTC
CASSLVVRRVYEQYF
>.|many|TRBJ2-3|TRBV4-1
TGCGCCAGCAGCCAGGGTGCAGATACGCAGTATTTT
CASSQGADTQYF
>.|few|TRBJ1-1|TRBV6-5
TGTGCCAGCAGTTACTCTGGCAGCATGAACACTGAAGCTTTCTTT
CASSYSGSMNTEAFF
>.|.|TRBJ1-6|TRBV7-2
TGTGCCAGCGGAACGGGGGGGATTATTCCCCTCCACTTT
CASGTGGIIPLHF
>.|many|TRBJ1-3|TRBV12-3/TRBV12-4
TGTGCCAGCAGTTTAGGGGGTCACCTGTTCTCTGGAAACACCATATATTTT
CASSLGGHLFSGNTIYF
>.|.|TRBJ1-5|TRBV20-1
TGCAGTGCTAGTCGGGTCCAGGGGCCGGATCAGCCCCAGCATTTT
CSASRVQGPDQPQHF
>.|many|TRBJ2-5|TRBV12-3/TRBV12-4
TGTGCCAGCAGTAGACAAGCAGGGGCAGGGCAAGAGACCCAGTACTTC
CASSRQAGAGQETQYF
>TRBD1|.|TRBJ2-3|TRBV10-3
TGTGCCATCGGGGGACAGGACCTCACAGATACGCAGTATTTT
CAIGGQDLTDTQYF
>.|.|TRBJ1-2|TRBV5-1
TGCGCCAGCAGCTTGATACAGACAAACTATGGCTACACCTTC
CASSLIQTNYGYTF
>.|.|TRBJ1-5|TRBV7-2
TGTGCCAGCAGCTTCGCCGGGGGGGGGAGCAATCAGCCCCAGCATTTT
CASSFAGGGSNQPQHF
>.|few|TRBJ2-1|TRBV13
TGTGCCAGCAGCTCATTGGGAGGGGGCCACAATGAGCAGTTCTTC
CASSSLGGGHNEQFF
>TRBD1|.|TRBJ2-2|TRBV12-3/TRBV12-4
TGTGCCAGCTGCCAGGGGGCGCGCACCGGGGAGCTGTTTTTT
CASCQGARTGELFF